This T cell receptor beta chain was profiled in a study of blood T cells in healthy people across ages (dated by TCRdb to the mid-2010s). Notes on the research overall: In model experiments, roughly one uniquely barcoded TCR beta cDNA molecule per two T cells was captured by template switching. To avoid experimental bias, donors of different ages were distributed randomly across sequencing lanes. Using the same blood draw, the study looked at two additional independent replicas of 1 million unique cDNA reads for two donors, one aged 18 to 29 and the other aged 80 or older. The donors were split into four age groups: young (average 16 years), middle-aged (roughly 39), aged (more than 60) and long-lived (roughly 88). To track age-related changes in TCR beta repertoire diversity, the study relied on deep sequencing normalized with unique cDNA molecular identifiers. Here is what the overall study found, with its caveats: Compared with the aged group, the long-lived group had more naive CD4+ T cells, fewer expanded clones and increased TCR diversity, a pattern suggesting age selection. Conclusive comparison of naive and antigen-experienced compartments was prevented by the profiling of bulk unsorted PBMCs. As age increased, observed TCR beta diversity per million T cells dropped in a roughly linear way, and a significant reduction was already evident by age 40. Estimates of total diversity based on one million sequenced T cells were regarded as lower bounds and as underestimates. The percentage of naive T cells measured by flow cytometry correlated strongly with observed TCR beta diversity. The CMV infection status of donors was not known, potentially confounding age-related changes in expanded clonotypes.

The library was built by means of 5' RACE. The instrument was an Illumina HiSeq 2500. A second PCR of roughly 7 to 12 cycles was run with a J-beta primer mix and a sample-barcoded 5' primer. Each TCR beta cDNA molecule received a unique molecular identifier from a template-switch 5' adaptor carrying 12 random nucleotides. At least 3 million CDR3-containing paired-end reads were obtained from each sample. The Mint cDNA synthesis kit, primed by a TRBC-specific oligonucleotide, was used to synthesize first-strand cDNA from all RNA. Following uracil-DNA glycosylase treatment, all cDNA underwent a first 18-cycle PCR with the universal primers M1SS and BC2_uni_R. In the paper's pipeline: For normalization, 1 million high-quality reads were randomly selected from each sample, with every read carrying a distinct molecular identifier. Reads sharing molecular identifiers were discarded rather than binned into consensus sequences. CDR3 identification, clonotype clustering and error correction used MiTCR with a Q25 quality threshold and the strictest error-elimination algorithm. A nonparametric unseen species model with Euler transformation was used to estimate a lower bound on total TCR beta diversity. Starting from the raw public reads, TCRdb applied fastp trimming at Q25, assembled clones with MiXCR and retained in-frame beta chains. Here each entry gathers all rows of one CDR3 protein and keeps the most common genes and DNA. The V and J calls shown here were made by TCRdb, not taken from the authors' results. This sample lists about 1.1 million distinct CDR3 sequences; roughly two fifths were detected once. The ten largest make up approximately 14% of the sample.

The approximately 40 donors, aged about 6 to 95 years, were systemically healthy Caucasian individuals from Russia. Each donor gave roughly 9.5 milliliters of peripheral blood, collected into EDTA-treated Vacutainer tubes. Ficoll-Paque density-gradient centrifugation was used to isolate PBMCs, with at least 6 million obtained per sample. Trizol reagent was used to extract total RNA from PBMCs, with at least 6 micrograms per sample. For every donor, flow cytometry on a PBMC aliquot measured the percentage of naive CD45RAhigh/CD27high T cells. Comments on this clonotype: It lacks a known antigen. It has no much larger one-base neighbor in the sample; base qualities were not kept.

The V end gives up 7 bases and the J end 3 bases, leaving 6 bases in the junction not matched to a gene. Including the terminal cysteine and phenylalanine, the CDR3 comprises 14 residues. Only the CDR3 region is kept as DNA, spanning 42 bases read in frame from base 1. For CDR1 and CDR2, the germline V gene lists MNHEY and SVGAGI. The sample was blood. The rearranged segments are TRBV6-5 and TRBJ2-1; a stretch of 7 junction bases matches TRBD2. The receptor's source is a man aged 18 to 30 in good health. The CDR3 region has the sequence CASTKAGIYNEQFF. The nucleotides read TGTGCCAGCACCAAAGCGGGGATCTACAATGAGCAGTTCTTC.